The text below deals with one T cell receptor (beta chain). Its cognate antigen is unknown. The sample originates from a study of OX40 agonist ivuxolimab in advanced cancers. Study information: Intravenous ivuxolimab was administered to patients every 2 weeks at 0.01 to 10 mg/kg. The study enrolled dose-escalation patients with hepatocellular carcinoma, melanoma, renal cell or head and neck cancer.

General study results and limits: On average, CD8+ T cells showed a greater number of expanded clones than CD4+.

J lost 3 bases, V lost 0 bases, and 4 bases had no gene match. Per germline, CDR1 SGHRS and CDR2 YFSETQ. CDR3 length: 15 residues. Assay: immunoSEQ multiplex PCR; the TCRdb copy retains only in-frame clones and omits some. The sample holds tens of thousands of clones, 80% seen once. This chain uses TRBV5-1 with TRBJ2-7; TRBD1 agrees at 9 bases. The starting material was CD4+ or CD8+ T cells sorted from blood, obtained in a trial of the OX40 agonist ivuxolimab. The source is an adult with an advanced solid tumor such as melanoma, head and neck, liver or kidney cancer. DNA for the CDR3: TGCGCCAGCAGCTTGGCCGGGACAGGGAACTACGAGCAGTACTTC. This codes for CASSLAGTGNYEQYF.